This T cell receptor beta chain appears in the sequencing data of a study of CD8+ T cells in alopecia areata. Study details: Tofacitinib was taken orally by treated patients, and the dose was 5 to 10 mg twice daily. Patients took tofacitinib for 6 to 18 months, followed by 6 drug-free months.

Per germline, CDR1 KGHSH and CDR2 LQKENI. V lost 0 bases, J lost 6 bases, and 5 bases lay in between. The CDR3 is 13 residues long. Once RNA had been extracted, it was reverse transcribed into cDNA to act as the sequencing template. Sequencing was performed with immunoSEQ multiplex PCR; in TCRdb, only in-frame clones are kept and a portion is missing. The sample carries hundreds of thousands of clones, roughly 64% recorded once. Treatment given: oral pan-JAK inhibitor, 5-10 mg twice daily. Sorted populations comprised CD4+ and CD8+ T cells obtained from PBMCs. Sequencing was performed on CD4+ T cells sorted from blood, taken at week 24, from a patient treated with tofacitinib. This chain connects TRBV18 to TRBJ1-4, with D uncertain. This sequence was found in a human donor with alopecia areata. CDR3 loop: CASSPPRDEKLFF. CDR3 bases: TGTGCCAGCTCACCACCACGTGATGAAAAACTGTTTTTT. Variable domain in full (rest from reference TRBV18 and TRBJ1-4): NAGVMQNPRHLVRRRGQEARLRCSPMKGHSHVYWYRQLPEEGLKFMVYLQKENIIDESGMPKERFSAEFPKEGPSILRIQQVVRGDSAAYFCASSPPRDEKLFFGSGTQLSVL.